This TCR beta chain was sequenced during a study of OX40 agonist ivuxolimab in advanced cancers. General notes on the study: Ivuxolimab was a fully human IgG2 agonistic monoclonal antibody targeting the costimulatory receptor OX40 (CD134). Intravenous ivuxolimab was administered to patients every 2 weeks at six dose levels: 0.01, 0.1, 0.3, 1.5, 3 and 10 mg/kg. Among the approximately 54 dose-escalation patients, approximately 20 had hepatocellular carcinoma, approximately 15 melanoma, 9 renal cell carcinoma and 9 head and neck cancer. A male proportion of 75% to 85% and a mean age of around 60 years, ranging from about 20 to 80, were recorded for the dose-escalation cohort. Patients were allowed to have had prior anti-PD-1, anti-PD-L1 or anti-CTLA-4 therapy, and around 40% of the dose-escalation patients had previously received checkpoint inhibitors. Three dose-escalation patients achieved partial responses, one with hepatocellular carcinoma and two with cutaneous melanoma. The point of sequencing TCRbeta in the periphery was to test whether ivuxolimab changed TCR sequence diversity and drove clonal T-cell expansion. The paper describes the monotherapy dose-escalation part (N ≈ 52 patients) of the phase I trial of ivuxolimab. General conclusions and limits of the study: Low levels of normalized T-cell clonal expansion were also seen in some nonresponding patients. After ivuxolimab, expanded clones were on average more numerous among CD8+ T cells than among CD4+ T cells. Partial responders in the 0.1-3.0 mg/kg groups had among the lowest normalized peripheral clonal expansion, especially among CD8+ T cells. At doses of 0.1 to 3.0 mg/kg, clonal expansion of both CD4+ and CD8+ blood T cells was observed from baseline to week 6. Which antigens the clonally expanded peripheral T cells were specific for was not determined.

A note on this clone: Its antigen is currently not known. No much larger clone exists at a distance of one base, and base qualities are not known.

CDR1 and CDR2 were assigned from the germline V gene as ENHRY and SYGVKD. The CDR3 covers 13 residues, taking in both the cysteine and the phenylalanine. Kept here is only the CDR3 DNA, which spans 39 bases and is read in frame from base 1. V gives up 3 bases and J gives up 0 bases, and the segment between their germline ends measures 3 bases. The trial excluded patients who had a history of autoimmune disease or who were on systemic immunosuppression. In every dose cohort, peripheral blood was drawn for TCR sequencing at baseline, cycle 4 day 1, and cycle 7 day 1. Samples came from an open-label, multicenter, first-in-human phase I dose-escalation trial of ivuxolimab. Adults with locally advanced or metastatic melanoma, renal cell, hepatocellular, or head and neck squamous cell carcinoma were enrolled in the trial. Before TCR sequencing, CD4+ and CD8+ T cells were separately sorted from peripheral blood.

To sequence the TCRbeta CDR3 region, genomic DNA was isolated from the sorted cells. TCRbeta CDR3 regions were sequenced using the immunoSEQ Assay. The table comes from immuneACCESS by way of TCRdb, which keeps in-frame sequences with V and J called. Part of the clones is missing from these tables; in studies checked, under half for an unresolved V gene and the rest for unknown reasons. In this sample the table shows some 140,000 clones, 90% of which occur a single time. About 1% of the sample belongs to the ten largest clones. Recombination joined TRBV10-3 with TRBJ1-3; the D gene is unclear. The specimen comprised CD4+ or CD8+ T cells sorted from blood, sampled in a trial of the OX40 agonist ivuxolimab. The TCR comes from an adult with an advanced solid tumor such as melanoma, head and neck, liver or kidney cancer. CDR3 loop: CAISEPSGNTIYF. The sequenced DNA: TGTGCCATCAGTGAACCCTCTGGAAACACCATATATTTT.